This paragraph covers one TCR beta chain sequence. This sample was taken from a study of T cell changes during pregnancy in multiple sclerosis. TCRdb's copy holds only in-frame clones and misses some; the assay was immunoSEQ multiplex PCR. This table holds roughly 66,000 clones, 92% found once. Looked up from germline, CDR1 is MNHEY and CDR2 is SMNVEV (reference sequence). This CDR3 contains 14 residues. Trimming took off 5 bases at V and 0 bases at J, with 8 bases between the two ends. The material sequenced was peripheral blood, taken in the first trimester of pregnancy. The sequence came from a female donor with multiple sclerosis, enrolled in a pregnancy study. The chain carries TRBV27 and TRBJ1-5; D is undetermined. The CDR3 DNA sequence: TGTGCCAGCAGTCCTCCCGGTAGCAATCAGCCCCAGCATTTT. This codes for CASSPPGSNQPQHF.